This TCR beta chain emerged from a study of shared T cell receptors in the human thymus. V was cut by 6 bases and J by 5 bases, with 4 bases left in between. Germline V gives CDR1 MNHEY, CDR2 SVGAGI. This CDR3 comprises 11 residues. The protocol was immunoSEQ multiplex PCR, while the TCRdb copy is restricted to in-frame clones and leaves out a portion. The table shows about 660,000 clones, with approximately 88% occurring only once. These records were also assigned to another study, of human thymus T cells. That source reports: Corrective cardiac surgery supplied the resected thymus tissue. Across thymic and blood repertoires, the usage of V and J genes appeared to be biased. Overlap was high between thymic repertoires from unrelated individuals, as reported in related research.

Sequencing input: thymocytes. The V and J genes are TRBV6-5 and TRBJ2-2; no firm D call. The receptor comes from a boy under two years old with a congenital heart defect. The CDR3, as DNA: TGTGCCAGCAGGCTAACCGGGGAGCTGTTTTTT. Its translation: CASRLTGELFF.